The rows below give T cell receptor beta chains drawn from one sample of a study of cytomegalovirus exposure and HLA in healthy donors. The assay was immunoSEQ multiplex PCR, and TCRdb's table has in-frame clones only and misses some. The sample includes around 100,000 clones, approximately 85% of them seen just once. The sample taken for sequencing was PBMCs. The receptors were sampled from a middle-aged man in good health and CMV-seropositive. CDR3s include the opening cysteine and the closing phenylalanine or tryptophan. D genes are given only for firm matches. Not all rows give a size; the values are once, few, many and, for expanded clones, a class.

V gene: TRBV18; clone size: .; D gene: TRBD1; CDR3 length: 16; J gene: TRBJ1-2; CDR3 protein: CASSLLGQQGIYGYTF; CDR3 DNA: TGTGCCAGCTCACTCCTAGGCCAACAGGGGATCTATGGCTACACCTTC
V gene: TRBV2; clone size: once; D gene: TRBD1; CDR3 length: 16; J gene: TRBJ1-6; CDR3 protein: CASSEARTGHNSPLHF; CDR3 DNA: TGTGCCAGCAGTGAAGCCAGGACAGGGCATAATTCACCCCTCCACTTT
V gene: TRBV2; clone size: .; D gene: TRBD2; CDR3 length: 16; J gene: TRBJ2-2; CDR3 protein: CASSVGTSGRPGELFF; CDR3 DNA: TGTGCCAGCAGTGTCGGGACTAGCGGGAGACCCGGGGAGCTGTTTTTT
V gene: TRBV30; clone size: few; D gene: TRBD1; CDR3 length: 15; J gene: TRBJ1-1; CDR3 protein: CAWSPYNRGDTEAFF; CDR3 DNA: TGTGCCTGGAGTCCCTACAACAGGGGGGACACTGAAGCTTTCTTT
V gene: TRBV7-2; clone size: .; D gene: TRBD2; CDR3 length: 15; J gene: TRBJ2-7; CDR3 protein: CASSSMRGALYEQYF; CDR3 DNA: TGTGCCAGCAGCTCTATGCGGGGGGCACTCTACGAGCAGTACTTC
V gene: TRBV6-5; clone size: .; D gene: .; CDR3 length: 13; J gene: TRBJ2-1; CDR3 protein: CASRQQLAGEQFF; CDR3 DNA: TGTGCCAGCAGACAACAACTAGCCGGTGAGCAGTTCTTC
V gene: TRBV27; clone size: .; D gene: .; CDR3 length: 16; J gene: TRBJ2-4; CDR3 protein: CASSLSPGTLKNSQYF; CDR3 DNA: TGTGCCAGCAGTTTATCCCCCGGGACTCTTAAAAACAGTCAGTACTTC
V gene: TRBV5-4; clone size: .; D gene: TRBD1; CDR3 length: 15; J gene: TRBJ1-2; CDR3 protein: CASSSPTGGVYGYTF; CDR3 DNA: TGTGCCAGCAGCTCTCCGACAGGGGGCGTCTATGGCTACACCTTC
V gene: TRBV6-4; clone size: .; D gene: TRBD1; CDR3 length: 15; J gene: TRBJ2-2; CDR3 protein: CASSRQGTNTGELFF; CDR3 DNA: TGTGCCAGCAGCCGACAGGGTACGAACACCGGGGAGCTGTTTTTT
V gene: TRBV14; clone size: .; D gene: .; CDR3 length: 15; J gene: TRBJ1-1; CDR3 protein: CASSQAGALGTEAFF; CDR3 DNA: TGTGCCAGCAGCCAAGCAGGGGCCTTGGGCACTGAAGCTTTCTTT
V gene: TRBV5-1; clone size: .; D gene: .; CDR3 length: 14; J gene: TRBJ1-1; CDR3 protein: CASIPTAGATEAFF; CDR3 DNA: TGCGCCAGCATCCCGACGGCAGGGGCCACTGAAGCTTTCTTT
V gene: TRBV5-1; clone size: few; D gene: TRBD2; CDR3 length: 16; J gene: TRBJ2-5; CDR3 protein: CASSPGLAGVFETQYF; CDR3 DNA: TGCGCCAGCAGCCCAGGACTAGCGGGAGTGTTTGAGACCCAGTACTTC
V gene: TRBV19; clone size: .; D gene: .; CDR3 length: 13; J gene: TRBJ2-3; CDR3 protein: CASSIQGLDTQYF; CDR3 DNA: TGTGCCAGTAGCATTCAGGGGCTGGATACGCAGTATTTT
V gene: TRBV5-1; clone size: .; D gene: TRBD1; CDR3 length: 15; J gene: TRBJ2-7; CDR3 protein: CASSPGQGAAYEQYF; CDR3 DNA: TGCGCCAGCAGCCCGGGACAGGGGGCGGCCTACGAGCAGTACTTC
V gene: TRBV28; clone size: .; D gene: TRBD2; CDR3 length: 20; J gene: TRBJ2-4; CDR3 protein: CASSLPGTSGSLVAKNSQYF; CDR3 DNA: TGTGCCAGCAGTCTCCCCGGGACTAGCGGGAGTTTGGTGGCCAAAAACAGTCAGTACTTC
V gene: TRBV5-1; clone size: few; D gene: .; CDR3 length: 14; J gene: TRBJ1-2; CDR3 protein: CASSLSLSTYGYTF; CDR3 DNA: TGCGCCAGCAGCTTGAGTCTGAGTACCTATGGCTACACCTTC
V gene: TRBV29-1; clone size: once; D gene: TRBD1; CDR3 length: 13; J gene: TRBJ2-3; CDR3 protein: CSVERTGTDTQYF; CDR3 DNA: TGCAGCGTTGAAAGGACAGGGACAGATACGCAGTATTTT
V gene: TRBV5-1; clone size: .; D gene: TRBD2; CDR3 length: 15; J gene: TRBJ2-7; CDR3 protein: CASSAGLAGAYEQYF; CDR3 DNA: TGCGCCAGCAGCGCGGGACTAGCGGGGGCCTACGAGCAGTACTTC
V gene: TRBV9; clone size: few; D gene: .; CDR3 length: 14; J gene: TRBJ2-7; CDR3 protein: CASSVTGNSYEQYF; CDR3 DNA: TGTGCCAGCAGCGTAACAGGAAACTCCTACGAGCAGTACTTC
V gene: TRBV18; clone size: .; D gene: TRBD1; CDR3 length: 14; J gene: TRBJ2-1; CDR3 protein: CASSPRTGDNEQFF; CDR3 DNA: TGTGCCAGCTCACCCAGGACAGGGGACAATGAGCAGTTCTTC
V gene: TRBV15; clone size: .; D gene: .; CDR3 length: 15; J gene: TRBJ1-5; CDR3 protein: CATSREAQVGQPQHF; CDR3 DNA: TGTGCCACCAGCAGAGAAGCCCAGGTGGGTCAGCCCCAGCATTTT
V gene: TRBV6-1; clone size: .; D gene: TRBD1; CDR3 length: 13; J gene: TRBJ1-4; CDR3 protein: CAIQGQMNEKLFF; CDR3 DNA: TGTGCCATCCAGGGACAGATGAATGAAAAACTGTTTTTT
V gene: TRBV5-6; clone size: .; D gene: TRBD1; CDR3 length: 15; J gene: TRBJ2-7; CDR3 protein: CASMRLGTGHYEQYF; CDR3 DNA: TGTGCCAGCATGAGACTGGGGACAGGCCACTACGAGCAGTACTTC
V gene: TRBV7-6; clone size: .; D gene: TRBD1; CDR3 length: 16; J gene: TRBJ2-3; CDR3 protein: CASSLAIQGAGDTQYF; CDR3 DNA: TGTGCCAGCAGCTTAGCCATACAGGGGGCAGGGGATACGCAGTATTTT
V gene: TRBV27; clone size: .; D gene: .; CDR3 length: 16; J gene: TRBJ2-7; CDR3 protein: CASSLSNSLKTYEQYF; CDR3 DNA: TGTGCCAGCAGTTTATCTAACAGCCTCAAAACCTACGAGCAGTACTTC
V gene: TRBV30; clone size: .; D gene: TRBD1; CDR3 length: 16; J gene: TRBJ1-6; CDR3 protein: CAWGRTGLLGDSPLHF; CDR3 DNA: TGTGCCTGGGGCAGGACAGGGCTGTTGGGGGATTCACCCCTCCACTTT
V gene: TRBV7-7; clone size: once; D gene: TRBD1; CDR3 length: 14; J gene: TRBJ2-1; CDR3 protein: CASSLGRQGNEQFF; CDR3 DNA: TGTGCTAGCAGCTTAGGGCGACAGGGGAATGAGCAGTTCTTC
V gene: TRBV7-9; clone size: once; D gene: .; CDR3 length: 13; J gene: TRBJ1-2; CDR3 protein: CASSSPEGYGYTF; CDR3 DNA: TGTGCCAGCAGCTCCCCGGAGGGCTATGGCTACACCTTC
V gene: TRBV10-3; clone size: once; D gene: .; CDR3 length: 13; J gene: TRBJ1-2; CDR3 protein: CAISEGGGYGYTF; CDR3 DNA: TGTGCCATCAGTGAAGGAGGAGGGTATGGCTACACCTTC
V gene: TRBV28; clone size: .; D gene: .; CDR3 length: 13; J gene: TRBJ2-5; CDR3 protein: CASSIGVQETQYF; CDR3 DNA: TGTGCCAGCAGTATCGGGGTCCAAGAGACCCAGTACTTC
V gene: TRBV5-1; clone size: .; D gene: TRBD2; CDR3 length: 14; J gene: TRBJ2-2; CDR3 protein: CASSLPTRGGELFF; CDR3 DNA: TGCGCCAGCAGCTTGCCAACGCGGGGGGGGGAGCTGTTTTTT
V gene: TRBV7-3; clone size: .; D gene: TRBD2; CDR3 length: 14; J gene: TRBJ2-1; CDR3 protein: CASSLEAGGNEQFF; CDR3 DNA: TGTGCCAGCAGCTTAGAAGCGGGGGGCAATGAGCAGTTCTTC
V gene: TRBV10-3; clone size: .; D gene: .; CDR3 length: 12; J gene: TRBJ1-1; CDR3 protein: CAISPRNTEAFF; CDR3 DNA: TGTGCCATCAGCCCCAGGAACACTGAAGCTTTCTTT
V gene: TRBV5-8; clone size: .; D gene: .; CDR3 length: 13; J gene: TRBJ2-7; CDR3 protein: CASSLGSSYEQYF; CDR3 DNA: TGTGCCAGCAGCTTGGGGTCTTCCTACGAGCAGTACTTC
V gene: TRBV29-1; clone size: .; D gene: .; CDR3 length: 12; J gene: TRBJ2-1; CDR3 protein: CSAVTSYNEQFF; CDR3 DNA: TGCAGCGCTGTGACTAGCTACAATGAGCAGTTCTTC
V gene: TRBV28; clone size: .; D gene: TRBD1; CDR3 length: 14; J gene: TRBJ1-1; CDR3 protein: CASSPGGLNTEAFF; CDR3 DNA: TGTGCCAGCAGCCCAGGGGGACTGAACACTGAAGCTTTCTTT
V gene: TRBV5-1; clone size: .; D gene: .; CDR3 length: 16; J gene: TRBJ1-1; CDR3 protein: CASSLSLDYMNTEAFF; CDR3 DNA: TGCGCCAGCAGCTTGTCACTAGACTACATGAACACTGAAGCTTTCTTT
V gene: TRBV5-6; clone size: few; D gene: TRBD1; CDR3 length: 13; J gene: TRBJ2-7; CDR3 protein: CASSPGGGYEQYF; CDR3 DNA: TGTGCCAGCAGTCCAGGGGGCGGCTACGAGCAGTACTTC
V gene: TRBV28; clone size: .; D gene: .; CDR3 length: 13; J gene: TRBJ2-5; CDR3 protein: CASSSPPVETQYF; CDR3 DNA: TGTGCCAGCAGTTCCCCACCAGTAGAGACCCAGTACTTC
V gene: TRBV2; clone size: .; D gene: .; CDR3 length: 14; J gene: TRBJ2-5; CDR3 protein: CASEWSAAQRTQYF; CDR3 DNA: TGTGCCAGCGAGTGGTCAGCGGCCCAGAGGACCCAGTACTTC
V gene: TRBV5-1; clone size: .; D gene: .; CDR3 length: 14; J gene: TRBJ2-7; CDR3 protein: CASSLAGQGGRQYF; CDR3 DNA: TGCGCCAGCAGCTTGGCAGGGCAGGGGGGACGGCAGTACTTC
V gene: TRBV11-2; clone size: once; D gene: .; CDR3 length: 16; J gene: TRBJ1-1; CDR3 protein: CASSFFEGSPNTEAFF; CDR3 DNA: TGTGCCAGCAGCTTCTTTGAGGGATCCCCGAACACTGAAGCTTTCTTT
V gene: TRBV6-1; clone size: .; D gene: TRBD1; CDR3 length: 15; J gene: TRBJ2-2; CDR3 protein: CASSEGDRYTGELFF; CDR3 DNA: TGTGCCAGCAGTGAGGGGGACAGGTATACCGGGGAGCTGTTTTTT
V gene: TRBV30; clone size: .; D gene: TRBD1; CDR3 length: 15; J gene: TRBJ1-2; CDR3 protein: CAWQTDRARDYGYTF; CDR3 DNA: TGTGCCTGGCAAACGGACAGGGCAAGGGATTATGGCTACACCTTC
V gene: TRBV9; clone size: .; D gene: TRBD1; CDR3 length: 16; J gene: TRBJ2-3; CDR3 protein: CASSITGGWVTDTQYF; CDR3 DNA: TGTGCCAGCAGCATTACAGGGGGGTGGGTCACAGATACGCAGTATTTT
V gene: TRBV11-2; clone size: .; D gene: .; CDR3 length: 14; J gene: TRBJ1-1; CDR3 protein: CASSFVVGSTEAFF; CDR3 DNA: TGTGCCAGCAGCTTTGTTGTCGGGAGCACTGAAGCTTTCTTT
V gene: TRBV6-5; clone size: few; D gene: TRBD1; CDR3 length: 11; J gene: TRBJ1-2; CDR3 protein: CASGQGRGYTF; CDR3 DNA: TGTGCCAGCGGACAGGGTCGCGGCTACACCTTC
V gene: TRBV2; clone size: .; D gene: .; CDR3 length: 12; J gene: TRBJ2-3; CDR3 protein: CASGQSTDTQYF; CDR3 DNA: TGTGCCAGCGGACAGAGCACAGATACGCAGTATTTT
V gene: TRBV6-5; clone size: .; D gene: .; CDR3 length: 14; J gene: TRBJ1-5; CDR3 protein: CASSPERLNQPQHF; CDR3 DNA: TGTGCCAGCAGCCCCGAGCGGCTTAATCAGCCCCAGCATTTT
V gene: TRBV5-1; clone size: .; D gene: .; CDR3 length: 14; J gene: TRBJ1-2; CDR3 protein: CASSPPSGNYGYTF; CDR3 DNA: TGCGCCAGCAGCCCCCCGTCGGGGAACTATGGCTACACCTTC
V gene: TRBV7-6; clone size: .; D gene: .; CDR3 length: 18; J gene: TRBJ1-5; CDR3 protein: CASSLGQGNRYSNQPQHF; CDR3 DNA: TGTGCCAGCAGCTTAGGGCAGGGAAACCGTTATAGCAATCAGCCCCAGCATTTT